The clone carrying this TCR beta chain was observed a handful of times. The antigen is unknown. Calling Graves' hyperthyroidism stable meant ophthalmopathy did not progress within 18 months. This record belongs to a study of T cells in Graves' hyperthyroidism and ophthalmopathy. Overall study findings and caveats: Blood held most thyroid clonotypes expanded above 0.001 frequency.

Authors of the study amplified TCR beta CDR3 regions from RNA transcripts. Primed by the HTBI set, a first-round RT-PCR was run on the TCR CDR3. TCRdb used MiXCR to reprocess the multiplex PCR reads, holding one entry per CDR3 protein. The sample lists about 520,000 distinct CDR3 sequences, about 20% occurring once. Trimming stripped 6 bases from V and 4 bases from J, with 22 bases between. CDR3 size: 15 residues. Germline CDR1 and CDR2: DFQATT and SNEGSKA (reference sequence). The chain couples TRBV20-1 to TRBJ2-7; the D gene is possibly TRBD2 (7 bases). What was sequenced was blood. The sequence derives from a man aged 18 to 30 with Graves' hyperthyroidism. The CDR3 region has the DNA TGCAGTGCAGGGGGGGGCAGGGGCCTACTATACGAGCAGTACTTC. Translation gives CSAGGGRGLLYEQYF.